This section outlines one T cell receptor beta chain sequence together with its context. Its antigen remains unknown. This specimen belongs to a study of CD8+CD57+ T cells in acquired aplastic anemia. V gave up 3 bases and J gave up 5 bases, with 14 bases separating them. This CDR3 comprises 14 residues. Germline V lookup: CDR1 LNHDA, CDR2 SQIVND (reference sequence). Genomic DNA served as template for TCR beta VDJ and CDR3 profiling. TCRdb independently ran MiXCR on the reads; one entry per CDR3 protein. The sample records some 200,000 distinct CDR3 sequences, roughly half being singletons. Study results and limitations: Overlap between patients and controls comprised 25 to 30 CD8+ CDR3 sequences.

Flow cytometry had shown expanded CD8+CD57+ cells in the patients chosen for sequencing. In all patients, the disease was severe acquired aplastic anemia. Each patient gave a blood sample that was collected before any therapy had been received. Sequencing used sorted CD4+, CD8+, or CD8+CD57+ T cells (not recorded which) from PBMCs. This receptor was taken from a human donor with aplastic anemia. The J gene is TRBJ2-7, the V gene TRBV19, with D possibly being TRBD2 (5 bases). CDR3 coding DNA: TGTGCCAGTAGTATCACCGGGGAGTGGGACGAGCAGTACTTC. Translating it yields CASSITGEWDEQYF. Full variable domain (rest looked up from reference TRBV19 and TRBJ2-7): DGGITQSPKYLFRKEGQNVTLSCEQNLNHDAMYWYRQDPGQGLRLIYYSQIVNDFQKGDIAEGYSVSREKKESFPLTVTSAQKNPTAFYLCASSITGEWDEQYFGPGTRLTVT.